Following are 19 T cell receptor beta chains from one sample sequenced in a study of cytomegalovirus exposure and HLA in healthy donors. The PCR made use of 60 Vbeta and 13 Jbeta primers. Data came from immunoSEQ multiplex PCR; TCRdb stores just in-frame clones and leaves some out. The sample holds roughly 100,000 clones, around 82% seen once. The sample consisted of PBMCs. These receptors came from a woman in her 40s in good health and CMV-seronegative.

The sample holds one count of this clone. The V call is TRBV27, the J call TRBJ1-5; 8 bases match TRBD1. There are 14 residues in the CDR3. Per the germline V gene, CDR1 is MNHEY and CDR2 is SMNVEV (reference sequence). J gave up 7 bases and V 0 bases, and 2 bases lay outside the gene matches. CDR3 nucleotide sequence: TGTGCCAGCAGTTTATCGACAGGGGTGCAGCCCCAGCATTTT. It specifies CASSLSTGVQPQHF.

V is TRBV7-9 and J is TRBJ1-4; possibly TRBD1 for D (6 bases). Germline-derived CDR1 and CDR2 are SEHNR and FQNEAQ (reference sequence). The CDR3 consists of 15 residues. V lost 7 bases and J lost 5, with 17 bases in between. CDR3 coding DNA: TGTGCCAGCAACGCCGGGGGGGCTTCGAATGAAAAACTGTTTTTT. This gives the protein CASNAGGASNEKLFF.

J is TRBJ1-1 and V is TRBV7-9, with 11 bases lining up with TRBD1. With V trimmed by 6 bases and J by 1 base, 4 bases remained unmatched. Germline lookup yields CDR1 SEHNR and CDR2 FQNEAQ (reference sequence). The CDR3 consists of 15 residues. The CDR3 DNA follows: TGTGCCAGCAGTTACGGACAGGGGGCGAACACTGAAGCTTTCTTT. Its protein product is CASSYGQGANTEAFF. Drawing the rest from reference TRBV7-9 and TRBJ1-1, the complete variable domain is DTGVSQNPRHKITKRGQNVTFRCDPISEHNRLYWYRQTLGQGPEFLTYFQNEAQLEKSRLLSDRFSAERPKGSFSTLEIQRTEQGDSAMYLCASSYGQGANTEAFFGQGTRLTVV.

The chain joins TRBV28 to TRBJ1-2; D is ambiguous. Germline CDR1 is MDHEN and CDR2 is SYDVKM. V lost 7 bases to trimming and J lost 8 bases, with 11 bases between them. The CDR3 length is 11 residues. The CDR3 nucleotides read TGTGCCAGCATGGTTCCCGAGGGCTACACCTTC. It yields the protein CASMVPEGYTF.

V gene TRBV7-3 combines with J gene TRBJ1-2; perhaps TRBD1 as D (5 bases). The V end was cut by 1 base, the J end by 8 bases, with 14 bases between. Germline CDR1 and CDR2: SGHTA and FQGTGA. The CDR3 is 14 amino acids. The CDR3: CASSLSPRAGGYTF. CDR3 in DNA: TGTGCCAGCAGCTTAAGCCCCAGGGCAGGCGGCTACACCTTC.

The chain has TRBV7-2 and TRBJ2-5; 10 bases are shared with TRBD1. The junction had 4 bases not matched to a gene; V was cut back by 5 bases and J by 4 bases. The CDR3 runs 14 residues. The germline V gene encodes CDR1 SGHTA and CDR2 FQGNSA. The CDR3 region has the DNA TGTGCCAGCAGCCGGGACAGGGGTGGAGAGACCCAGTACTTC. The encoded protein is CASSRDRGGETQYF.

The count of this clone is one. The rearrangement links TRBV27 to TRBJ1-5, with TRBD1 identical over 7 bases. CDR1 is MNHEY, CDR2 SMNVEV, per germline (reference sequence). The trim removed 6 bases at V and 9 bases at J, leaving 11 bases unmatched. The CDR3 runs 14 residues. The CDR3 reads CASSPDRAGRPQHF. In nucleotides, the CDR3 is TGTGCCAGCAGCCCCGACAGGGCTGGGAGGCCCCAGCATTTT.

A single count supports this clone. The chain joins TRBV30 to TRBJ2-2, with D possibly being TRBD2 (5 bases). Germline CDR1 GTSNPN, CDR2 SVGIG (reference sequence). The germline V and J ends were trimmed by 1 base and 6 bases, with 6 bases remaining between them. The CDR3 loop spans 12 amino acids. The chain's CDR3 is CAWSEGAGELFF. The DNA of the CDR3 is TGTGCCTGGAGTGAGGGAGCCGGGGAGCTGTTTTTT.

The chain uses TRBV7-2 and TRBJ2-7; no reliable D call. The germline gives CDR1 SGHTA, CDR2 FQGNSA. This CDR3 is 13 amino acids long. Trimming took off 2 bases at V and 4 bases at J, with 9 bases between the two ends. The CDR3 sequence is CASSLLGPYEQYF. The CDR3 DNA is TGTGCCAGCAGCTTACTTGGGCCGTACGAGCAGTACTTC.

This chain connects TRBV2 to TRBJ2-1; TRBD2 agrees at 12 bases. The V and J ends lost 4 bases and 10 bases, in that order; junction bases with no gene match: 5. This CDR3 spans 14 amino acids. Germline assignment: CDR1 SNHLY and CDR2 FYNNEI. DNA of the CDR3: TGTGCCAGCAGTGCCCGACTAGCGGGAGCCGAGCAGTTCTTC. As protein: CASSARLAGAEQFF. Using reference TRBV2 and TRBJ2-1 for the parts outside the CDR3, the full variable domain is EPEVTQTPSHQVTQMGQEVILRCVPISNHLYFYWYRQILGQKVEFLVSFYNNEISEKSEIFDDQFSVERPDGSNFTLKIRSTKLEDSAMYFCASSARLAGAEQFFGPGTRLTVL.

CDR3: CASSRVGGSYEQYF. The DNA for the CDR3 is TGCGCCAGCAGCCGCGTCGGGGGCTCCTACGAGCAGTACTTC. The chain combines TRBV4-3 with TRBJ2-7; D possibly corresponds to TRBD2 (6 bases). V was shortened by 4 bases and J by 0 bases, with 10 bases between the two germline ends. Germline assignment: CDR1 LGHNA and CDR2 YSLEER. The CDR3 extends over 14 amino acids.

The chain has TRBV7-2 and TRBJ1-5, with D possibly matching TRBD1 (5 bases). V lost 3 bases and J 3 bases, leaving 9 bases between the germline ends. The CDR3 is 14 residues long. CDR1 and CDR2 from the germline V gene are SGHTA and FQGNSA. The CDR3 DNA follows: TGTGCCAGCAGCTTTGACAGTGCCAATCAGCCCCAGCATTTT. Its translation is CASSFDSANQPQHF. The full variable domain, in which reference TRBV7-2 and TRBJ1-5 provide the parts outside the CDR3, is GAGVSQSPSNKVTEKGKDVELRCDPISGHTALYWYRQSLGQGLEFLIYFQGNSAPDKSGLPSDRFSAERTGGSVSTLTIQRTQQEDSAVYLCASSFDSANQPQHFGDGTRLSIL.

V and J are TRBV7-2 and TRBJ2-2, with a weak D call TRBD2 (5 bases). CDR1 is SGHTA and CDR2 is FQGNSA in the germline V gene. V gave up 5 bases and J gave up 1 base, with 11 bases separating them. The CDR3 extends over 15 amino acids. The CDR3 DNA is TGTGCCAGCAGCCAGGCGGCGGGGAACACCGGGGAGCTGTTTTTT. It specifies CASSQAAGNTGELFF.

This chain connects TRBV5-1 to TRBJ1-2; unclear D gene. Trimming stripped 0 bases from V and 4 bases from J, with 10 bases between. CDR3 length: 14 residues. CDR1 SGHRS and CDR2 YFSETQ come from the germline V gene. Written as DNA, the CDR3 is TGCGCCAGCAGCTTGGACCCCGGAGGCTATGGCTACACCTTC. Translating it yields CASSLDPGGYGYTF.

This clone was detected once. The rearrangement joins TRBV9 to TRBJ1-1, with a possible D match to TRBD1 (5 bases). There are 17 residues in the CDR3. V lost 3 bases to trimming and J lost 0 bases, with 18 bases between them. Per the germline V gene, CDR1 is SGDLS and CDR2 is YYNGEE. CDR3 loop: CASSEGRGHSMNTEAFF. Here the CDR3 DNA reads TGTGCCAGCAGCGAGGGGAGGGGCCATTCTATGAACACTGAAGCTTTCTTT.

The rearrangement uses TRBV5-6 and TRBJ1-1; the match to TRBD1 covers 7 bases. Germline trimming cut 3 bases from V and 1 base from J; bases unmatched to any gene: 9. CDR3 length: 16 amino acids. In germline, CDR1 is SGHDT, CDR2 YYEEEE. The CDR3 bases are TGTGCCAGCAGCTGGCACTACAGGGGAAGGAACACTGAAGCTTTCTTT. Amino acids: CASSWHYRGRNTEAFF.

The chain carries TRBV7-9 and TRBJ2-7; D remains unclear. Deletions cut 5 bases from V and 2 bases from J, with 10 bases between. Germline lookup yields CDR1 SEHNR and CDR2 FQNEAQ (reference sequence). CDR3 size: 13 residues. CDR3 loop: CASSNSETYEQYF. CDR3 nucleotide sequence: TGTGCCAGCAGCAACAGTGAGACCTACGAGCAGTACTTC.

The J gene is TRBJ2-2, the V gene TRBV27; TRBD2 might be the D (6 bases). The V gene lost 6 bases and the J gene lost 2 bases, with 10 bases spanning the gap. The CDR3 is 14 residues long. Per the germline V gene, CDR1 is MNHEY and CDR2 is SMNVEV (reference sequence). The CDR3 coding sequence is TGTGCCAGCAGGGACTACTTAAACACCGGGGAGCTGTTTTTT. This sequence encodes CASRDYLNTGELFF.

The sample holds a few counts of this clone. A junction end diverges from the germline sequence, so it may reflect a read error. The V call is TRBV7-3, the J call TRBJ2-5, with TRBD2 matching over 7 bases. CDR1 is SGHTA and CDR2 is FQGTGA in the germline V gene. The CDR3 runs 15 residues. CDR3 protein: CASSLFAGDQKTQYF. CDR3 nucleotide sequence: TGTGCCAGCAGCTTATTCGCGGGAGACCAAAAGACCCAGTACTTC.